The clone carrying this T cell receptor beta chain was seen a handful of times. Antigen specificity is unknown. This sample was taken from a study of regulatory T cells in long-lasting Graves disease. Study background: The study enrolled newly diagnosed Graves' patients on antithyroid drugs under 3 months.

The CDR3 is 16 amino acids. V lost 3 bases and J lost 1; bases outside the gene matches: 6. Per germline, CDR1 DFQATT and CDR2 SNEGSKA (reference sequence). Points from the study as a whole: Favored gene segments in persistent disease were TRBV28, TRBJ1-2 and TRBJ2-5. Small numbers of samples may have cut accuracy.

HTBI primers from iRepertoire and Arm-PCR of CDR3 regions yielded the TCR beta libraries. TCRdb itself ran the multiplex PCR reads through MiXCR, one entry per CDR3 protein. The sample includes around 500,000 distinct CDR3 sequences, about 12% of them seen just once. The time point was: newly diagnosed GD, antithyroid drugs for less than 3 months. Construction of the TCR library relied on RNA isolated from PBMCs. Patient provenance is recorded as an endocrinology department in Xi'an, China. The sample was also reused in another study, on T cells in Graves' hyperthyroidism and ophthalmopathy.

The receptor was derived from a woman in her 30s with Graves disease. The gene calls are TRBV20-1 and TRBJ2-1; 10 nucleotides line up with TRBD1. The sample in question was peripheral blood mononuclear cells (PBMCs), obtained at new diagnosis, from a patient treated with antithyroid drugs. CDR3 DNA: TGCAGTGCTAGCGGGACAGGGGTTTTATCCTACAATGAGCAGTTCTTC. As protein: CSASGTGVLSYNEQFF.